The subject of this entry is one T cell receptor beta chain. Its matching antigen is unknown. Through a sample-barcoded 5' primer and a J-beta primer mix, a second PCR was run for roughly 6 to 12 cycles. MiXCR was run by TCRdb on the 5' RACE reads, yielding one entry per CDR3 protein. The sample shows about 1.4 million distinct CDR3 sequences, around 59% of them seen only once. This sample was taken from a study of blood T cells in healthy people across ages. Per sample, no less than 5.5 micrograms of total RNA were extracted. The V end lost 1 base, the J end lost 4 bases, and 9 bases lay between the germline ends. CDR3 length: 14 amino acids. Germline CDR1 reads LGHDT; CDR2 reads YNNKEL (reference sequence). Findings and caveats of the study: Across the age range, TCR beta diversity per million T cells fell in a roughly linear way.

The source is a young man in good health. The sample was blood. This sequence joins TRBV3-1 and TRBJ2-3; D not resolved. The CDR3, as DNA: TGTGCCAGCAGCCAAGTTCGGTGGGCAGATACGCAGTATTTT. Amino acids: CASSQVRWADTQYF.